The present entry profiles one T cell receptor beta chain with its context. As yet, its antigen is unknown. These data belong to a study of T cell responses to AZD1222 COVID-19 vaccine. Turning to the study itself: Researchers grouped second doses given at about 4 or about 12 weeks into one pool. Study-level points and caveats: Mostly white British, mostly female donors; authors suggested clonal diversity may be underestimated. Regions 160-218 and 743-854 held dominance among vaccine-associated CD4 TCRs, which spanned spike.

CDR3 size: 14 residues. Per germline, CDR1 SEHNR and CDR2 FQNEAQ (reference sequence). The ends were cut back, 2 bases at V and 2 bases at J, with 9 bases in the middle. Clones were read by immunoSEQ multiplex PCR, and TCRdb kept only the in-frame ones, dropping some. The table records about 150,000 clones, about 95% of them present only once. The sequencing used peripheral blood, collected on day 0 of AZD1222 vaccination. This clonotype was sampled from an adult in good health. The chain is built from TRBV7-9 and TRBJ1-1; a possible D gene is TRBD1 (6 bases). The CDR3 protein is CASSLRGANTEAFF. The CDR3 DNA follows: TGTGCCAGCAGCTTAAGGGGGGCTAACACTGAAGCTTTCTTT.